This entry describes one T cell receptor beta chain. This sample is drawn from a study of glioma-infiltrating T cells after dendritic cell vaccination. Study details: Patients had newly diagnosed or recurrent glioblastoma and received dendritic cell vaccines.

Time point denoted: after dendritic cell vaccination, including at tumor progression/relapse. There are 12 residues in the CDR3. Per germline, CDR1 MNHEY and CDR2 SVGAGI. The V end was cut by 6 bases, the J end by 3 bases, with 9 bases between. Using immunoSEQ multiplex PCR, the repertoire was profiled, and TCRdb retains in-frame clones only, with some absent. The sample carries 50,000 to 60,000 clones, about 80% recorded once. This sample comprised blood, obtained after dendritic cell vaccination. The sequence was obtained from a human donor with glioblastoma. V gene TRBV6-5 combines with J gene TRBJ2-7; possibly TRBD2 for D (5 bases). The CDR3 nucleotides are TGTGCCAGCAGCCGGGCGGGCTACGAGCAGTACTTC. Amino acids: CASSRAGYEQYF.